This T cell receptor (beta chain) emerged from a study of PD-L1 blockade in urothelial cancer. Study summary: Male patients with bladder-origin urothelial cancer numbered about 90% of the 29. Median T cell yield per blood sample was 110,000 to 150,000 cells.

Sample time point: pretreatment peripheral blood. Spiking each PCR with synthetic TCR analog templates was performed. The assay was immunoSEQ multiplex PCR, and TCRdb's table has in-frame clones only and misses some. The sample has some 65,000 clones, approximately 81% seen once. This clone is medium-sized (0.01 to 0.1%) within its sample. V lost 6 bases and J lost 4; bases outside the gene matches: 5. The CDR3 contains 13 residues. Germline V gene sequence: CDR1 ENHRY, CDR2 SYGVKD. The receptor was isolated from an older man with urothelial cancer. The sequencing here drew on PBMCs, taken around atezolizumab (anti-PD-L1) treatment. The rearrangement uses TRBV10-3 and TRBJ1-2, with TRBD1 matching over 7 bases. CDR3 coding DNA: TGTGCCATCAGGCCAGGGGGTCCCTATGGCTACACCTTC. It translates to CAIRPGGPYGYTF.